This T cell receptor (beta chain) came from a study of blood T cell repertoires in COVID-19. Looking at the study overall: T cells, B-cell-depleted T cells, or PBMCs supplied cDNA or gDNA.

Per the germline V gene, CDR1 is LNHDA and CDR2 is SQIVND (reference sequence). The CDR3 totals 18 residues. V lost 5 bases and J lost 4, with 26 bases in between. This clone was recorded only once. Generated by immunoSEQ multiplex PCR, the TCRdb table keeps only in-frame clones and is missing some. The sample has approximately 190,000 clones, 82% seen once. This sequence originates from a woman aged 55-69 years with COVID-19, enrolled during active disease. The sample consisted of peripheral blood. The chain is built from TRBV19 and TRBJ1-2; D is unresolved. CDR3 bases: TGTGCCAGTAGTTCTTTTCTCGATATCGGCCTGCCGGGCTATGGCTACACCTTC. It encodes CASSSFLDIGLPGYGYTF.